Listed here are 31 T cell receptor beta chains from one sample, sequenced in a study of control samples from healthy donors and cancer patients. Using immunoSEQ multiplex PCR, the repertoire was profiled, and TCRdb retains in-frame clones only, with some absent. This sample carries about 120,000 clones, more than 85% of them seen once, and the ten largest clones take over 2.5%. Sequencing was carried out using blood. These receptors were collected from a man younger than 40 in good health.

This clone was detected once. The gene calls are TRBV3-1 (or the pseudogene TRBV3-2) and TRBJ1-2; D unclear. The V gene lost 1 base and the J gene lost 4 bases, with 10 bases spanning the gap. This CDR3 is 14 amino acids long. Per the germline V gene, CDR1 is LGHDT and CDR2 is YNNKEL (reference sequence). The CDR3 bases are TGTGCCAGCAGCCAAGGCGTAGGGTTCTATGGCTACACCTTC. Its protein is CASSQGVGFYGYTF.

The chain uses TRBV7-9 and TRBJ1-1; 10 bases line up with TRBD1. The V gene's germline CDR1 is SEHNR and CDR2 FQNEAQ (reference sequence). V dropped 5 bases and J dropped 0; count of bases not matched to a gene: 15. The CDR3 runs to 19 residues. The DNA for the CDR3 is TGTGCCAGCAGCCGTAGACAGGGGGCCCCCGGGAGATTGAACACTGAAGCTTTCTTT. The encoded protein is CASSRRQGAPGRLNTEAFF.

This chain joins TRBV2 and TRBJ2-7, with a weak D call TRBD2 (6 bases). Looked up from germline, CDR1 is SNHLY and CDR2 is FYNNEI. V lost 7 bases and J 0 bases, leaving 25 bases between the germline ends. CDR3 length: 18 amino acids. As DNA, the CDR3 is TGTGCCAGCAAATATTTGATGGAGGGGAGGATCCACTCCTACGAGCAGTACTTC. It translates to CASKYLMEGRIHSYEQYF.

The CDR3: CARRNEPLNTEAFF. DNA of the CDR3: TGTGCCAGGCGTAATGAACCCCTGAACACTGAAGCTTTCTTT. The V call is TRBV27, the J call TRBJ1-1, with unresolved D. Germline values: CDR1 MNHEY, CDR2 SMNVEV (reference sequence). The ends were cut back, 9 bases at V and 0 bases at J, with 14 bases in the middle. This CDR3 has 14 residues.

The genes are TRBV6-5 and TRBJ1-2; the D gene is possibly TRBD1 (5 bases). This CDR3 comprises 14 residues. V was pared by 2 bases and J by 7 bases, with 14 bases between. The germline V gene encodes CDR1 MNHEY and CDR2 SVGAGI. The CDR3 DNA reads as TGTGCCAGCAGTTACGTCGCCCAGGGAGGTGGCTACACCTTC. Translating it yields CASSYVAQGGGYTF.

About this clone itself: The same CDR3 is also encoded by other DNA sequences in this sample. The rearrangement uses TRBV6-5 and TRBJ1-5, with TRBD1 matching over 8 bases. V was clipped by 2 bases and J by 4 bases; unmatched bases: 4. Germline lookup yields CDR1 MNHEY and CDR2 SVGAGI. The CDR3 is 15 amino acids. CDR3 in DNA: TGTGCCAGCAGTTACGGCGGACAGGGAAATCAGCCCCAGCATTTT. This sequence encodes CASSYGGQGNQPQHF.

The chain couples TRBV6-6 to TRBJ2-7; D uncertain. The CDR3 spans 11 residues. Germline CDR1 reads MNHNY; CDR2 reads SVGAGI (reference sequence). The germline V and J ends were trimmed by 8 bases and 6 bases, with 11 bases remaining between them. The CDR3 DNA follows: TGTGCCAGCCTCCTCCCAGGCGAGCAGTACTTC. It specifies CASLLPGEQYF.

This chain uses TRBV20-1 with TRBJ2-2; no reliable D call. CDR1 and CDR2 (germline): DFQATT, SNEGSKA (reference sequence). Trimming pared 3 bases from V and 5 bases from J, leaving 13 bases between. CDR3 size: 14 residues. As DNA, the CDR3 is TGCAGTGCTAGTATTAGCCACGGAACCGGGGAGCTGTTTTTT. Protein sequence: CSASISHGTGELFF.

This chain uses TRBV7-9 with TRBJ2-2; D not certain. The germline V and J ends were trimmed by 2 bases and 3 bases, with 19 bases remaining between them. The CDR3 length is 18 residues. Germline V gene data show CDR1 as SEHNR and CDR2 as FQNEAQ (reference sequence). This CDR3 reads CASSLMSPPKADTGELFF. Written as DNA, the CDR3 is TGTGCCAGCAGCTTAATGTCCCCCCCCAAAGCTGACACCGGGGAGCTGTTTTTT.

The chain has TRBV19 and TRBJ1-5; no firm D call. CDR1 and CDR2 from the germline V gene are LNHDA and SQIVND (reference sequence). V was cut by 2 bases and J by 3 bases, with 11 bases left in between. The CDR3 contains 15 residues. This CDR3 is CASSIWAGNNQPQHF. The CDR3 nucleotides are TGTGCCAGTAGTATATGGGCGGGGAACAATCAGCCCCAGCATTTT.

The genes are TRBV27 and TRBJ1-5; the match to TRBD1 covers 10 bases. V shed 5 bases and J 7 bases; nucleotides not matched to a gene: 2. The CDR3 has 13 residues. Per the germline V gene, CDR1 is MNHEY and CDR2 is SMNVEV (reference sequence). CDR3: CASSDRGHQPQHF. The CDR3 coding sequence is TGTGCCAGCAGTGACAGGGGGCACCAGCCCCAGCATTTT.

The chain combines TRBV2 with TRBJ1-1; D may be TRBD1 (5 bases). Per germline, CDR1 SNHLY and CDR2 FYNNEI. The CDR3 runs to 14 residues. V was shortened by 8 bases and J by 0 bases, with 13 bases between the two germline ends. CDR3 coding DNA: TGTGCCAGCCTTTACAGGACTATGAACACTGAAGCTTTCTTT. Protein: CASLYRTMNTEAFF.

The rearrangement links TRBV2 to TRBJ1-1; no definite D call. Trimming removed 6 bases at V and 5 bases at J, with 7 bases between. CDR1 is SNHLY and CDR2 is FYNNEI in the germline V gene. The CDR3 length is 11 residues. CDR3 nucleotide sequence: TGTGCCAGCAGGGGAGGGACTGAAGCTTTCTTT. Translating gives CASRGGTEAFF.

The V call is TRBV28, the J call TRBJ2-5; tentatively, D is TRBD1 or TRBD2 (5 bases each). Germline CDR1 and CDR2: MDHEN and SYDVKM. Trimming shortened V by 6 bases and J by 5 bases, and 19 bases separated the two germline ends. The CDR3 has 15 amino acids. The CDR3 spells CASRTGTSHGETQYF. For the CDR3, the DNA is TGTGCCAGCAGGACCGGGACCTCCCACGGGGAGACCCAGTACTTC.

The table lists this clone with a count of one. The CDR3 protein is CASSSPLFQGWCNQPQHF. The DNA of the CDR3 is TGTGCCAGCAGCTCTCCTCTTTTCCAGGGTTGGTGCAATCAGCCCCAGCATTTT. The chain carries TRBV5-4 and TRBJ1-5; a weak D match, TRBD1 (5 bases). Germline loops: CDR1 SGHNT, CDR2 YYREEE (reference sequence). Deletions cut 3 bases from V and 2 bases from J, with 21 bases between. This CDR3 has 18 residues.

This chain connects TRBV2 to TRBJ2-1, with TRBD2 identical over 7 bases. Germline lookup yields CDR1 SNHLY and CDR2 FYNNEI. V lost 4 bases and J lost 7; bases outside the gene matches: 10. This CDR3 has 15 amino acids. The CDR3 reads CASSVAGRESNEQFF. The CDR3 DNA follows: TGTGCCAGCAGTGTTGCGGGGCGGGAGTCGAATGAGCAGTTCTTC.

The V and J genes are TRBV7-3 and TRBJ2-5, with 11 positions matching TRBD2. CDR3 length: 16 residues. The germline gives CDR1 SGHTA, CDR2 FQGTGA. V gave up 4 bases and J gave up 5 bases; unmatched junction bases: 9. CDR3 in amino acids: CASSSLAGGPMETQYF. The CDR3 DNA reads TGTGCCAGCAGCTCCCTAGCGGGGGGACCCATGGAGACCCAGTACTTC.

The chain joins TRBV28 to TRBJ1-2; 9 bases align to TRBD1. The CDR3 sequence is 16 residues long. Looked up from germline, CDR1 is MDHEN and CDR2 is SYDVKM. With 6 bases clipped from V and 2 bases from J, the junction kept 10 bases outside the gene matches. The CDR3 sequence: CASRGGDRALNYGYTF. The CDR3 nucleotides are TGTGCCAGCAGGGGGGGGGACAGGGCACTAAACTATGGCTACACCTTC.

This clone has a single count. The chain links TRBV5-4 to TRBJ1-2; weak D call: TRBD1 (5 bases). Germline-derived CDR1 and CDR2 are SGHNT and YYREEE (reference sequence). Trimming removed 0 bases at V and 6 bases at J, with 12 bases between. The length of the CDR3 is 14 residues. In DNA form, the CDR3 reads TGTGCCAGCAGCTTGGGACAGCTCCGGGATGGCTACACCTTC. It codes for CASSLGQLRDGYTF.

The chain employs TRBV25-1 and TRBJ1-2; TRBD1 is a possible D gene (6 bases). V dropped 2 bases and J dropped 5 bases, with 12 bases sitting between them. Looked up from germline, CDR1 is MGHDK and CDR2 is SYGVNS. The CDR3 consists of 14 residues. The CDR3: CASSETGPIYGYTF. For the CDR3, the DNA is TGTGCCAGCAGTGAAACAGGGCCGATTTATGGCTACACCTTC.

V is TRBV28 and J is TRBJ1-6; possibly TRBD1 for D (5 bases). Germline CDR1 is MDHEN and CDR2 is SYDVKM. V was pared by 3 bases and J by 7 bases, with 10 bases between. The CDR3 consists of 14 residues. Written as DNA, the CDR3 is TGTGCCAGCAGTTTTCCAGGGAAAAATTCACCCCTCCACTTT. This codes for CASSFPGKNSPLHF.

This chain joins TRBV29-1 and TRBJ2-3, with a weak D call TRBD1 (5 bases). Germline CDR1 is SQVTM and CDR2 is ANQGSEA. V was shortened by 3 bases and J by 2 bases, with 9 bases between the two germline ends. The CDR3 has 13 amino acids. CDR3 amino acids: CSVDQGATDTQYF. CDR3 nucleotides: TGCAGCGTTGATCAGGGCGCCACAGATACGCAGTATTTT.

The J gene is TRBJ1-2, the V gene TRBV6-5, with D unclear. Deletions cut 6 bases from V and 6 bases from J, with 14 bases between. Germline CDR1 reads MNHEY; CDR2 reads SVGAGI. The CDR3 totals 13 residues. The CDR3 is CASRLDLLHGYTF. DNA for the CDR3: TGTGCCAGCAGACTCGACCTACTGCATGGCTACACCTTC.

V gene TRBV11-2 combines with J gene TRBJ2-7, with a possible D match to TRBD2 (8 bases). The CDR3 runs to 14 residues. V lost 5 bases and J 9 bases, leaving 20 bases between the germline ends. Germline assignment: CDR1 SGHAT and CDR2 FQNNGV. The CDR3 nucleotides read TGTGCCAGCAGCCTTGACCCGACAGGGACTAGGCAGTACTTC. It yields the protein CASSLDPTGTRQYF.

The chain joins TRBV11-2 to TRBJ1-1; D ambiguous. Germline loops: CDR1 SGHAT, CDR2 FQNNGV. The CDR3 is 16 residues long. Between the trimmed V and J ends, which lost 1 base and 0 bases, there was a span of 12 bases. CDR3 in DNA: TGTGCCAGCAGCTTAGTCCCAAGGCCCATGAACACTGAAGCTTTCTTT. This encodes CASSLVPRPMNTEAFF.

The genes are TRBV19 and TRBJ2-3; 9 nucleotides match TRBD1. The CDR3 runs 19 residues. CDR1 is LNHDA and CDR2 is SQIVND in the germline V gene (reference sequence). With V trimmed by 3 bases and J by 0 bases, 13 bases remained unmatched. This CDR3 is CASSIFGVTGGDSTDTQYF. CDR3 bases: TGTGCCAGTAGTATTTTTGGGGTCACAGGGGGCGATAGCACAGATACGCAGTATTTT.

The gene calls are TRBV18 and TRBJ1-1; D is unresolved. The CDR3 runs to 14 residues. CDR1 is KGHSH and CDR2 is LQKENI in the germline V gene. V lost 4 bases and J lost 1, with 10 bases in between. The CDR3 region has the DNA TGTGCCAGCTCACTCGCGTTGCCGAACACTGAAGCTTTCTTT. Amino acids: CASSLALPNTEAFF.

V gene TRBV6-5 combines with J gene TRBJ2-5; TRBD2 matches at 10 bases. The CDR3 has 15 residues. The germline V gene has CDR1 MNHEY and CDR2 SVGAGI. After removal of 5 bases from V and 7 bases from J, the junction contained 10 bases not matched to a gene. The CDR3 spells CASSLRTSGLGTQYF. The DNA for the CDR3 is TGTGCCAGCAGTCTCAGGACTAGCGGCTTGGGGACCCAGTACTTC.

This clone has just one count. V gene TRBV15 combines with J gene TRBJ2-7; the match to TRBD1 covers 7 bases. CDR1 LNHNV and CDR2 YYDKDF come from the germline V gene (reference sequence). J lost 2 bases, V lost 4 bases, and 8 bases had no gene match. This CDR3 spans 15 amino acids. DNA for the CDR3: TGTGCCACCAGCATTAGACAGGGCGACCCCTACGAGCAGTACTTC. Amino acids: CATSIRQGDPYEQYF.

V usage is TRBV7-2 and J usage is TRBJ2-5; 10 bases are a match to TRBD2. With V trimmed by 4 bases and J by 5 bases, 4 bases remained unmatched. The CDR3 contains 14 residues. CDR1 is SGHTA, CDR2 FQGNSA, per germline. The CDR3 region is CASSSSSGGETQYF. Written as DNA, the CDR3 is TGTGCCAGCAGCTCGAGTAGCGGGGGGGAGACCCAGTACTTC.

The V call is TRBV24-1, the J call TRBJ2-3; the D gene is possibly TRBD1 (6 bases). Looked up from germline, CDR1 is KGHDR and CDR2 is SFDVKD. The CDR3 has 15 residues. V was clipped by 4 bases and J by 0 bases, with 10 bases between them. The CDR3 nucleotides read TGTGCCACCAGTGACTCGACAGGCAGCACAGATACGCAGTATTTT. Protein: CATSDSTGSTDTQYF.